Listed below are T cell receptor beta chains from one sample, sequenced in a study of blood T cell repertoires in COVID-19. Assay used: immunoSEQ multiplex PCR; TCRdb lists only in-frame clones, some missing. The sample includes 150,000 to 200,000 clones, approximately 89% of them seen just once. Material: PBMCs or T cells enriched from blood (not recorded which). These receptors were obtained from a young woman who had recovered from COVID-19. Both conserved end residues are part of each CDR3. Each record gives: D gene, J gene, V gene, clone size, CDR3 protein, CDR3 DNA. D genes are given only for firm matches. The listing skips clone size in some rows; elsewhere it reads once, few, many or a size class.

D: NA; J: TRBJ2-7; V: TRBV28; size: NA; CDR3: CASSLGSASYEQYF; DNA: TGTGCCAGCAGTTTAGGTAGCGCGTCCTACGAGCAGTACTTC
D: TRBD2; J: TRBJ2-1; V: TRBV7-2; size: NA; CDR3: CASSLGVSGSPFNEQFF; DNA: TGTGCCAGCAGCTTAGGGGTTAGCGGGAGTCCATTCAATGAGCAGTTCTTC
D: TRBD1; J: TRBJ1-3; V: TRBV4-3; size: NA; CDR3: CASSRGQNPGNTIYF; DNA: TGCGCCAGCAGCCGGGGACAGAATCCTGGAAACACCATATATTTT
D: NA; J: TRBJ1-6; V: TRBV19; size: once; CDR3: CASSMASDPRSPLHF; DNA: TGTGCCAGTAGTATGGCGTCGGATCCTAGGTCACCCCTCCACTTT
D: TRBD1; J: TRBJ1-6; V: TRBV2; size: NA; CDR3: CASSTGGNSPLHF; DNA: TGTGCCAGCAGTACAGGGGGAAATTCACCCCTCCACTTT
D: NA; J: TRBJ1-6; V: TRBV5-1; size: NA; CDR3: CASSLGVVTGLNSPLHF; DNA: TGCGCCAGCAGCTTAGGGGTAGTTACGGGCCTAAATTCACCCCTCCACTTT
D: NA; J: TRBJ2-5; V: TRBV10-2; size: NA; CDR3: CASSGGPGETQYF; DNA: TGCGCCAGCAGCGGCGGCCCCGGGGAGACCCAGTACTTC
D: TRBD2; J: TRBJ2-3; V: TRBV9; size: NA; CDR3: CASSPWGLAGADTQYF; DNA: TGTGCCAGCAGCCCTTGGGGTCTAGCGGGAGCAGATACGCAGTATTTT
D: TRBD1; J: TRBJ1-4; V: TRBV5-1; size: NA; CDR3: CASSSGQGTNEKLFF; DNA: TGCGCCAGCAGCTCGGGACAGGGAACTAATGAAAAACTGTTTTTT
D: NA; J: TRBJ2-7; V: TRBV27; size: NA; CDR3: CASSPGGGARSEQYF; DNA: TGTGCCAGCAGCCCTGGAGGGGGGGCCAGAAGCGAGCAGTACTTC
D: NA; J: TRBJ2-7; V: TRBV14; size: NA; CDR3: CASSLGWTGSGEQYF; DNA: TGTGCCAGCAGCCTGGGGTGGACTGGGAGTGGGGAGCAGTACTTC
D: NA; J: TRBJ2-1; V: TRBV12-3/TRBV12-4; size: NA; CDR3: CASSPGYEQFF; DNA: TGTGCCAGCAGTCCCGGGTATGAGCAGTTCTTC
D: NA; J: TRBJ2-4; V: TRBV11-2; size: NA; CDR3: CASTGLAKNIQYF; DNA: TGTGCCAGCACCGGGTTAGCCAAAAACATTCAGTACTTC
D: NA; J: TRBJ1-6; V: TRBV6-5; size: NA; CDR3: CASRSGPRGSPLHF; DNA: TGTGCCAGCCGTTCGGGTCCCCGTGGTTCACCCCTCCACTTT
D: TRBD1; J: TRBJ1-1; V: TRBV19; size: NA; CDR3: CASSSIRQGGNTEAFF; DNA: TGTGCCAGTAGTAGTATACGACAGGGTGGGAACACTGAAGCTTTCTTT
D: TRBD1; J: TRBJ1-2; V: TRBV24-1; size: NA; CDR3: CATRGTAQDGYTF; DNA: TGTGCCACCAGAGGGACAGCCCAAGATGGCTACACCTTC
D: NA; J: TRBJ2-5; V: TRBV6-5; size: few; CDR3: CASSYAGAAGETQYF; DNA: TGTGCCAGCAGTTACGCGGGGGCCGCGGGGGAGACCCAGTACTTC
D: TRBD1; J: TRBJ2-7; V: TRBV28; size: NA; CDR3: CASSLYRGEQYF; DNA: TGTGCCAGCAGTCTTTACAGGGGGGAGCAGTACTTC
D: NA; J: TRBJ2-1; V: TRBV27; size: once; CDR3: CASSFGQSGYNEQFF; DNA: TGTGCCAGCAGTTTTGGCCAATCCGGGTACAATGAGCAGTTCTTC
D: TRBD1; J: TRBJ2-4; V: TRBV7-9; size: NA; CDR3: CASSPTGFGIQYF; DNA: TGTGCCAGCAGTCCGACAGGGTTTGGCATTCAGTACTTC
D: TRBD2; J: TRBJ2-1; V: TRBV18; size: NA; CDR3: CASSPGLAKHEQFF; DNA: TGTGCCAGCTCCCCGGGACTAGCGAAGCATGAGCAGTTCTTC
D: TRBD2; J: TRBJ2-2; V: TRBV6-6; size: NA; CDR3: CASSSRTSGSPQRGTGELFF; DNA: TGTGCCAGCAGCTCCAGGACTAGCGGGAGTCCCCAGAGGGGAACCGGGGAGCTGTTTTTT
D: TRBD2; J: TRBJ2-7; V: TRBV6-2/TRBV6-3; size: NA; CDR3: CASSYQAGADEQYF; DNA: TGTGCCAGCAGTTACCAAGCGGGAGCTGACGAGCAGTACTTC
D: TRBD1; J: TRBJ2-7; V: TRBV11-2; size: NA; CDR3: CASSWGTALYEQYF; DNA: TGTGCCAGCAGCTGGGGGACAGCGCTCTACGAGCAGTACTTC
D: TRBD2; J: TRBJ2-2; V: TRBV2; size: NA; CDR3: CASKRSGVGELFF; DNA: TGTGCCAGCAAGCGGAGCGGGGTGGGGGAGCTGTTTTTT
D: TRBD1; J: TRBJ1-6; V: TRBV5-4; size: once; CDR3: CASSSPDRASSYNSPLHF; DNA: TGTGCCAGCAGCTCACCGGACAGGGCGAGCTCCTATAATTCACCCCTCCACTTT
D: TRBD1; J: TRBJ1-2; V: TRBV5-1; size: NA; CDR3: CASSFGQGAYGYTF; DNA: TGCGCCAGCAGCTTTGGACAGGGCGCCTATGGCTACACCTTC
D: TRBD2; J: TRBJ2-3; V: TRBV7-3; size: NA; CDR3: CASSLLSGTSGGEADTQYF; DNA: TGTGCCAGCAGCTTACTTTCCGGGACTAGCGGGGGGGAGGCAGATACGCAGTATTTT
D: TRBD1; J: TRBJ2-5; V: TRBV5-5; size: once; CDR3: CASRLTGQETQYF; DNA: TGTGCCAGCAGGCTGACAGGGCAAGAGACCCAGTACTTC
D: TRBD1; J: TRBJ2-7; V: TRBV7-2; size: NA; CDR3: CASSPSSTGAYEQYF; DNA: TGTGCCAGCAGCCCCTCTTCGACAGGGGCCTACGAGCAGTACTTC
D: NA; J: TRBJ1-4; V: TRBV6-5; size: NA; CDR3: CASSFNRYEKLFF; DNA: TGTGCCAGCAGTTTCAATCGGTATGAAAAACTGTTTTTT
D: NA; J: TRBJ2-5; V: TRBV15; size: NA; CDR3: CATSRDFRATQETQYF; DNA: TGTGCCACCAGCAGGGACTTCCGGGCCACTCAAGAGACCCAGTACTTC
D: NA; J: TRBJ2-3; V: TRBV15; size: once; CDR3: CATSRAKAGTQYF; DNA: TGTGCCACCAGCAGAGCAAAGGCGGGTACGCAGTATTTT
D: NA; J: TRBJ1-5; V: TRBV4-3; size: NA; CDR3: CASSHRYRESRDQPQHF; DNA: TGCGCCAGCAGCCACCGTTACAGGGAAAGTCGGGATCAGCCCCAGCATTTT
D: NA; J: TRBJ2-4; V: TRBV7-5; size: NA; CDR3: CARSLPGHPIQNIQYF; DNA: TGTGCCAGAAGCTTACCGGGACACCCCATACAAAACATTCAGTACTTC